The entry below describes one T cell receptor (beta chain). Its specific antigen is unknown. Qualities for individual bases were not recorded, and no much larger clone is one base off. TCRbeta CDR3 regions were amplified from genomic DNA by means of the immunoSEQ Assay, a bias-controlled multiplex PCR. In the paper's pipeline: The number of nucleated cells in each sample was estimated by amplification of reference gene primers within the assay. To quantify the absolute abundance of each unique TCRbeta CDR3 rearrangement, sequence reads were collapsed and filtered. Productive Simpson clonality was computed per sample as the square root of Simpson's diversity index over productive rearrangements. TCRdb took this table from immuneACCESS and kept in-frame rearrangements with V and J called. Such tables lack part of the clones; where checked against another copy, unresolved V genes explain under half of the gap, and the rest is unexplained. The V and J calls and clone size are taken from that table; D and trimming were inferred from the DNA. In all, the sample holds fewer than 250,000 clones, and around three quarters of those were seen once. The ten largest make up around a sixth of the sample.

This sample stems from a study of blood T cell repertoires in COVID-19 (dated by TCRdb to about 2020). In the study overall: Samples from collaborators originated in the United States, Italy and Spain and spanned both the acute and convalescent phases of COVID-19. The material from the prospective study consisted of cDNA or gDNA derived from T cells, B-cell-depleted T cells, or PBMCs. Subjects who had been exposed to COVID-19, were actively infected with it, or had recovered from it provided the deeply sampled blood TCRbeta repertoires that made up the dataset. The repertoires were released in a freely available public database meant as a resource for research on the immune response to SARS-CoV-2. The samples were drawn from two sources: the first 160 participants of the ongoing ImmuneRACE study, and 1,254 subjects contributed by 6 global collaborators. Sample metadata almost always included a de-identified subject ID, COVID-19 status, age in years and sex. Where available, HLA class I and class II types were obtained from metadata supplied by the sample provider rather than from assay-based typing. Study-wide findings and limitations: The amount of clinical and demographic metadata varied by source and participant and was provided uncurated.

A distance of 18 bases separates the germline ends of V and J, which lose 5 bases and 5 bases respectively. Taken from the germline V gene (reference sequence), the CDR1 and CDR2 loops are SEHNR and FQNEAQ. The CDR3 sequence holds 15 residues, the cysteine and phenylalanine included. The retained sequence is limited to the CDR3, 45 bases, with the frame set at the first base. Enrolling through a virtual design, the prospective study's participants ranged in age from roughly 18 to 89 years and lived across some 23 United States geographic areas. In the prospective study, participants were assigned to cohorts based on the clinical history participants reported in a screening survey and a study questionnaire. Mobile phlebotomists in the prospective study collected whole blood, serum and a nasopharyngeal or oropharyngeal swab from every participant. Participants in the prospective study had the option to provide additional blood draws and questionnaires over an approximately two-month period. Prospective study blood samples were shipped either frozen or at room temperature before DNA extraction.

This receptor chain uses TRBV7-9 and TRBJ2-5; 6 matching bases give a weak D call of TRBD2. The sample consisted of PBMCs or T cells enriched from blood (not recorded which). The source is a woman aged 45-60 years with acute COVID-19. The CDR3 is CASSLGGFGRETQYF. The nucleotide sequence reads TGTGCCAGCAGCCTTGGGGGTTTTGGGAGGGAGACCCAGTACTTC.